This T cell receptor beta chain was identified during a study of T cell repertoires in cytomegalovirus infection. Study-wide context: Signatures in public TCR beta sequences pointed to both CMV infection and matching HLA type.

This clonotype occurred a few times. What it binds is not known. TCRdb passed the reads through MiXCR, listing each CDR3 protein once. The sample has hundreds of thousands of distinct CDR3 sequences, 20% to 25% seen once. The germline gives CDR1 SGHDT, CDR2 YYEEEE. V lost 4 bases and J lost 2, with 12 bases in between. The CDR3 length is 14 residues. Findings and limits, study-wide: The ex vivo response was dominated by HLA-C-restricted CMV-specific TCR beta clonotypes. Identification of carriers of CMV plus the relevant HLA was performed using cumulative public TCR beta family frequency.

The chain recombines TRBV5-6 with TRBJ1-1; no clear D. Sequencing was carried out using CD8+ T cells from PBMCs. This receptor was obtained from a human donor in good health (CMV status not recorded). Some clones in this sample may be carry-over from other donors' samples. In DNA form, the CDR3 reads TGTGCCAGCAGCCACGGATTACCTAACACTGAAGCTTTCTTT. Translating gives CASSHGLPNTEAFF.